The next 7 T cell receptor beta chains were all read from a single sample in a study of T cells expressing NK-cell markers. TCRdb derives one entry per CDR3 protein from the 5' RACE reads, leaving out DNA. In all, the sample yields some 500,000 distinct CDR3 sequences. Sequencing was performed on blood T cells: a sorted CD56 or NKG2C T cell subset, CD4+ or CD8+ T cells, or bulk PBMC T cells (not recorded which). These receptors originate from a woman between 45 and 60 years old in good health.

The chain employs TRBV29-1 and TRBJ1-1; TCRdb indicates TRBD1, and absent DNA this call remains unverified. This CDR3 comprises 13 residues. The germline V gene has CDR1 SQVTM and CDR2 ANQGSEA. CDR3 protein: CSARGFMNTEAFF.

The genes are TRBV11-3 and TRBJ2-7; TCRdb gives TRBD2 as the D gene, but with no DNA this cannot be confirmed. This CDR3 contains 14 residues. From germline, CDR1 is SGHNT and CDR2 YENEEA. Here the CDR3 reads CASSPRTRTYEQYF. The variable domain in full, completed from reference TRBV11-3 and TRBJ2-7, reads EAGVVQSPRYKIIEKKQPVAFWCNPISGHNTLYWYLQNLGQGPELLIRYENEEAVDDSQLPKDRFSAERLKGVDSTLKIQPAELGDSAVYLCASSPRTRTYEQYFGPGTRLTVT.

J is TRBJ1-1 and V is TRBV11-2. The CDR3 contains 15 residues. Germline CDR1 and CDR2: SGHAT and FQNNGV. The CDR3 protein is CASSTPAGGVTEAFF. Full variable domain (missing parts from reference TRBV11-2 and TRBJ1-1): EAGVAQSPRYKIIEKRQSVAFWCNPISGHATLYWYQQILGQGPKLLIQFQNNGVVDDSQLPKDRFSAERLKGVDSTLKIQPAKLEDSAVYLCASSTPAGGVTEAFFGQGTRLTVV.

This rearrangement joins TRBV29-1 to TRBJ2-1; TCRdb proposes TRBD2, but this gene call is untestable without DNA. The germline V gene encodes CDR1 SQVTM and CDR2 ANQGSEA. The CDR3 contains 15 residues. CDR3: CSVEREARSYNEQFF.

The genes are TRBV7-9 and TRBJ1-1; the D call from TCRdb, TRBD1, cannot be confirmed without DNA. This CDR3 is built from 16 residues. Looked up from germline, CDR1 is SEHNR and CDR2 is FQNEAQ (reference sequence). CDR3 sequence: CASSPRTQAMNTEAFF.

The gene calls are TRBV6-5 and TRBJ2-5; TCRdb returns TRBD2, unconfirmable since there is no DNA. The CDR3 consists of 15 residues. Germline V CDR1 and CDR2: MNHEY, SVGAGI. The CDR3 reads CASSHWSSGEETQYF.

The V and J genes are TRBV10-3 and TRBJ2-5; TCRdb's D call, TRBD2, is unchecked because there is no DNA. This CDR3 has 17 residues. Germline CDR1 and CDR2: ENHRY and SYGVKD. The CDR3 here is CAISKIPSVQYQETQYF.